These 3 T cell receptor beta chains share one sample of origin, sequenced in a study of blood T cells in healthy people across ages. Together with a sample-barcoded 5' primer, a J-beta primer mix was included in a second PCR lasting about 7 to 11 cycles. TCRdb ran MiXCR on the 5' RACE reads and lists one entry per CDR3 protein. This table holds roughly 1.7 million distinct CDR3 sequences, 30% to 40% found once. The sequenced sample was blood. The receptor source for this set is a woman in her twenties or thirties in good health.

The chain employs TRBV27 and TRBJ1-1; the match to TRBD1 covers 9 bases. Germline V gives CDR1 MNHEY, CDR2 SMNVEV (reference sequence). J was trimmed by 6 bases and V by 5 bases; bases with no gene match: 7. The CDR3 length is 14 residues. Here the CDR3 DNA reads TGTGCCAGCAGTACGACAGGGGGTCGGTCTGAAGCTTTCTTT. Residues: CASSTTGGRSEAFF.

The rearrangement links TRBV19 to TRBJ2-3, with D unresolved. This CDR3 spans 15 amino acids. The V gene's germline CDR1 is LNHDA and CDR2 SQIVND (reference sequence). V was trimmed by 7 bases and J by 4 bases, leaving 18 bases between them. The DNA of the CDR3 is TGTGCCAGTAAACCTGGACGAAGGGCGGCAGATACGCAGTATTTT. Its translation is CASKPGRRAADTQYF.

This clonotype was observed a single time. This chain uses TRBV4-1 with TRBJ2-2; unclear D gene. The CDR3 sequence is 15 residues long. Trimming shortened V by 1 base and J by 5 bases, and 11 bases separated the two germline ends. Germline values: CDR1 MGHRA, CDR2 YSYEKL. The CDR3 coding sequence is TGCGCCAGCAGCCAAGTTGAATGGTCAACCGGGGAGCTGTTTTTT. The encoded protein is CASSQVEWSTGELFF.